A selection of T cell receptor beta chains follows, all from one sample in a study of radiotherapy plus CTLA-4 blockade in lung cancer. Sequenced by immunoSEQ multiplex PCR; TCRdb stores in-frame clones only, minus some. Of 25,000 to 35,000 clones listed, less than 75% are singletons. This specimen was peripheral blood, taken from a patient treated with radiotherapy plus ipilimumab. These TCRs come from a human donor with non-small cell lung cancer whose response to radiotherapy plus ipilimumab could not be evaluated. Both conserved end residues are part of each CDR3. Fields, in order: clone size, J gene, V gene, D gene, CDR3 protein, CDR3 DNA. The D gene is left open where the match is weak. Not every row has a clone size; where given, it reads once, few, many or a size class.

>few|TRBJ1-2|TRBV7-9|TRBD1
CASSLETGGNYGYTF
TGTGCCAGCAGCTTAGAGACAGGGGGAAACTATGGCTACACCTTC
>few|TRBJ2-2|TRBV28|TRBD1
CASSSGTGYTGELFF
TGTGCCAGCAGTTCCGGGACAGGGTACACCGGGGAGCTGTTTTTT
>NA|TRBJ2-5|TRBV27|NA
CASSLGPLRGEAQYF
TGTGCCAGCAGTTTAGGCCCTCTCCGAGGAGAGGCCCAGTACTTC
>NA|TRBJ2-3|TRBV18|NA
CASSPSGGDTDTQYF
TGTGCCAGCTCACCTAGCGGAGGGGACACAGATACGCAGTATTTT
>NA|TRBJ2-3|TRBV5-4|NA
CASSLERDSNTQYF
TGTGCCAGCAGCTTGGAACGGGACTCAAATACGCAGTATTTT
>medium-sized|TRBJ2-1|TRBV14|NA
CASSHVGTPRDEQFF
TGTGCCAGCAGCCACGTTGGGACACCGCGGGATGAGCAGTTCTTC
>NA|TRBJ1-6|TRBV27|NA
CASSAEAESPLHF
TGTGCCAGCAGTGCCGAGGCGGAATCACCCCTCCACTTT
>NA|TRBJ2-5|TRBV29-1|TRBD1
CSVRQGAQETQYF
TGCAGCGTGCGACAGGGGGCGCAAGAGACCCAGTACTTC
>NA|TRBJ1-2|TRBV30|NA
CAWSVGGKYGYTF
TGTGCCTGGAGTGTCGGGGGAAAATATGGCTACACCTTC
>NA|TRBJ1-1|TRBV6-5|TRBD1
CASSFPRQGNTEAFF
TGTGCCAGCAGTTTCCCACGACAGGGCAACACTGAAGCTTTCTTT
>NA|TRBJ2-7|TRBV6-5|NA
CASRPGQLYEQYF
TGTGCCAGCAGGCCGGGACAACTCTACGAGCAGTACTTC
>NA|TRBJ2-1|TRBV5-4|TRBD2
CASRGGVSYNEQFF
TGTGCCAGCAGGGGGGGGGTGAGTTACAATGAGCAGTTCTTC
>NA|TRBJ2-7|TRBV4-2|TRBD2
CASSQEEGGRTEGQIYEQYF
TGTGCCAGCAGCCAAGAAGAGGGCGGGAGAACGGAAGGTCAAATCTACGAGCAGTACTTC
>NA|TRBJ1-5|TRBV6-1|NA
CASSVWQFNQPQHF
TGTGCCAGCAGTGTCTGGCAGTTCAATCAGCCCCAGCATTTT
>NA|TRBJ1-2|TRBV4-3|NA
CASSQALGFYGYTF
TGCGCCAGCAGCCAAGCCCTCGGGTTCTATGGCTACACCTTC
>NA|TRBJ2-1|TRBV9|TRBD1
CASSRDRGPYNEQFF
TGTGCCAGCAGTCGGGACAGGGGGCCCTACAATGAGCAGTTCTTC
>NA|TRBJ2-7|TRBV14|NA
CASSQAGAASYEQYF
TGTGCCAGCAGCCAAGCGGGAGCGGCTTCCTACGAGCAGTACTTC
>NA|TRBJ2-7|TRBV27|NA
CASSFYGGEQYF
TGTGCCAGCAGTTTTTATGGCGGCGAGCAGTACTTC
>NA|TRBJ1-1|TRBV7-9|NA
CASSQEGLDTEAFF
TGTGCCAGCAGCCAAGAGGGCCTGGACACTGAAGCTTTCTTT
>NA|TRBJ1-2|TRBV4-2|TRBD1
CASSQDGTGGYGYTF
TGTGCCAGCAGCCAAGACGGGACAGGGGGCTATGGCTACACCTTC
>NA|TRBJ2-4|TRBV28|TRBD2
CASSLEEGRDRGNIQYF
TGTGCCAGCAGCCTCGAGGAGGGGAGGGATAGGGGAAACATTCAGTACTTC
>few|TRBJ2-1|TRBV19|NA
CASSIDRESSNEQFF
TGTGCCAGTAGTATAGATCGGGAGAGTAGCAATGAGCAGTTCTTC
>once|TRBJ2-7|TRBV5-1|NA
CASGDRSDYEQYF
TGCGCCAGCGGTGACAGGTCTGACTACGAGCAGTACTTC